This entry concerns a single T cell receptor (beta chain). The clone's antigen remains unknown. No much larger clone exists at a distance of one base, and base qualities are not known. The entry originates in a study of T cells after yellow fever vaccination (dated by TCRdb to between 2017 and 2020). Notes on the research overall: Libraries from fractions with low cell numbers were prepared with the SMART-Seq v4 Ultra Low Input RNA kit. Bulk TCR alpha and beta repertoires were sequenced longitudinally to track T-cell clones before and after primary and booster YFV17D yellow fever vaccination. The cohort comprised two healthy male donors, one aged 18 to 30 and one aged 30 to 40 years. Blood was drawn at multiple timepoints before and after primary and secondary immunization, with bulk PBMC replicates and cell subsets isolated.

This specimen's treatment or condition label, interpreted: live attenuated yellow fever vaccine strain. A standard Ficoll-Paque protocol was used to isolate PBMCs from peripheral blood. Dynabeads CD4 and CD8 positive selection kits were used to isolate CD4 and CD8 T-cell fractions. TriZol was used to extract RNA from bulk PBMCs, from CD4 and CD8 fractions, and from dextramer-positive and dextramer-negative fractions. V is cut by 1 base and J by 9 bases, and the space between the germline ends is 21 bases. The CDR3 goes from the cysteine to the phenylalanine over 16 residues. Kept here is only the CDR3 DNA, which spans 48 bases and is read in frame from base 1. CDR1 and CDR2 were assigned from the germline V gene as LGHNA and YSLEER. Sequencer: Illumina NovaSeq 6000. TCR cDNA was synthesized by 5'RACE template switching, through which a universal primer site and unique molecular identifiers were introduced. cDNA synthesis was primed from both the TCR alpha and TCR beta constant segments. Library amplification involved two PCR steps, and the second step added sample barcodes and sequencing adapters. Sequencing of libraries was done on Illumina HiSeq 2500 (2x100 bp) or NovaSeq (2x150 bp). The original methods were these. Demultiplexing of reads and collapsing into UMI consensus sequences were performed with MIGEC, and V(D)J alignment was carried out with MiXCR. Vaccine-responding clonotypes were defined with edgeR using replicate PBMC samples, requiring FDR below 0.01 and a log2 fold change above 5 up to day 15. Each bulk clonotype was labeled CD4 or CD8 based on which sequenced repertoire, CD4 or CD8, contained the clonotype at higher abundance. Through fastp at Q25 and MiXCR, TCRdb rebuilt clones from the public reads, retaining in-frame beta chains. CDR3 protein duplicates are merged, each entry listing the most common genes and DNA. It is TCRdb's table, rather than the study itself, that gives the V and J calls and clone size. This sample holds some 300,000 distinct CDR3 sequences; less than 9.5% were observed only once. The top ten clones comprise about 3.5% of the sample.

What the authors observed across the whole study: The secondary T-cell response was found to be weaker but faster than the primary response, with a peak reached on day 5 rather than on day 15. Because abundant contaminating clonotypes from the bulk population could be contained in FACS-sorted repertoires, computational filtering was required. After the booster, most of the clones that had expanded following primary vaccination were detected again (roughly 97% of CD4 and around 88% of CD8), which suggests that memory was broadly maintained. Only a couple of donors were included in the study, so the extent to which the findings can be generalized is limited. A small share of clonotypes was detected in both CD4 and CD8 compartments, with the overlap likely arising from convergent recombination.

The receptor's source is a man aged 18 to 29 who received the YFV17D yellow fever vaccine. The sequencing here drew on CD4+ T cells sorted from PBMCs, taken 5 days after the yellow fever booster vaccination. The sequence is built from TRBV4-3 and TRBJ1-2; the D segment could be TRBD1, given 5 matching bases. The nucleotides are TGCGCCAGCAGCCAAGGGGGGTGGCAGGGTCGCTTAAGCTACACCTTC. Its protein is CASSQGGWQGRLSYTF.